This T cell receptor (beta chain) originates from a study of T cells in Graves' hyperthyroidism and ophthalmopathy. This clonotype has just one count. The CDR3 runs 16 residues. The ends were cut back, 8 bases at V and 1 base at J, with 17 bases in the middle. The germline V gene encodes CDR1 MGHDK and CDR2 SYGVNS. From RNA transcripts, TCR beta CDR3 regions were amplified. The HTBI primer set drove a first-round RT-PCR of the TCR CDR3. A single record per CDR3 protein comes from TCRdb applying MiXCR to the multiplex PCR reads. Of more than 550,000 distinct CDR3 sequences in the sample, roughly 45% were seen once.

J is TRBJ2-2 and V is TRBV25-1; unclear D gene. The specimen sequenced was peripheral blood or thyroid tissue (not recorded which). The TCR sequence derives from an adult man with Graves' disease, either hyperthyroidism or ophthalmopathy (not recorded which). The CDR3 nucleotides are TGTGCCAGCGTTCCTCCTCCGGGTAGGAACACCGGGGAGCTGTTTTTT. Protein product: CASVPPPGRNTGELFF.